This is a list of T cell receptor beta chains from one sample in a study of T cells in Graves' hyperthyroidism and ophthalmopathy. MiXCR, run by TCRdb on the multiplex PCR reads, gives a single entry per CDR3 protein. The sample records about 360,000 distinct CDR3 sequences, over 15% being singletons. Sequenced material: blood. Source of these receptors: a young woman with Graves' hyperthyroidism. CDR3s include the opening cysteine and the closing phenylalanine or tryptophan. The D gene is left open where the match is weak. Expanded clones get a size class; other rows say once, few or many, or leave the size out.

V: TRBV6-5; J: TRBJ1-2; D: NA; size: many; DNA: TGTGCCAGCAGTTACGGGACGTTCGCGAACTATGGCTACACCTTC; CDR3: CASSYGTFANYGYTF
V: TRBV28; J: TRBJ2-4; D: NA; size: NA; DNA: TGTGCCAGCAGTTCCCACCGGACGTCCCTAGCCAAAAACATTCAGTACTTC; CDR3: CASSSHRTSLAKNIQYF
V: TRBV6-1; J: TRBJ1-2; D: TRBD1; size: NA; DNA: TGTGCCAGCAGTGAAGTTGGGACAGGCAATGGCTACACCTTC; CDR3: CASSEVGTGNGYTF
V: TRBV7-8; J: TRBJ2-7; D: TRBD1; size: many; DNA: TGTGCCAGCAGCTCCAGGACAGGCTCCTACGAGCAGTACTTC; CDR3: CASSSRTGSYEQYF
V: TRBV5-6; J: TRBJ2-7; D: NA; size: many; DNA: TGTGCCAGCAGCCGAGGTGGGACTCCCACCTACGAGCAGTACTTC; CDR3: CASSRGGTPTYEQYF
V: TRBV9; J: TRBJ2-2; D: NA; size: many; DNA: TGTGCCAGCAGCGTAGAACCCAGGAACACCGGGGAGCTGTTTTTT; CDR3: CASSVEPRNTGELFF
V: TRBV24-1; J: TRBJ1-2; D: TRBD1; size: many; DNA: TGTGCCACCAGTGAGTCGGGACAGACTTATGGCTACACCTTC; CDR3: CATSESGQTYGYTF
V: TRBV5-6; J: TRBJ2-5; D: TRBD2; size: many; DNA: TGTGCCAGCAGCCAATATAGCGGGGAACCGGGGACCCAGTACTTC; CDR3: CASSQYSGEPGTQYF
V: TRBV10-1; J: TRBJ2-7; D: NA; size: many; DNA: TGCGCCAGCAGTGAGATCCCGGCAGACCTATACGAGCAGTACTTC; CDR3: CASSEIPADLYEQYF
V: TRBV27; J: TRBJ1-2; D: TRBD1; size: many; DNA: TGTGCCAGCTTCACAGGGGCGCCTTCTCTTGGCTACACCTTC; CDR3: CASFTGAPSLGYTF
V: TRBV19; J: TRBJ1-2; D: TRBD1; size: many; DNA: TGTGCCAGTAGTCGACGGGACAGCGAAAACTATGGCTACACCTTC; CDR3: CASSRRDSENYGYTF
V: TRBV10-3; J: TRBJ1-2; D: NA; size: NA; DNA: TGTGCCACCTCGGACAGTCCGCGCGGTAACTATGGCTACACCTTC; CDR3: CATSDSPRGNYGYTF
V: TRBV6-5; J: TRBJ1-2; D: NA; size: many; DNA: TGTGCCAGCAGTTCCGGGACGTCAAACTATGGCTACACCTTC; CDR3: CASSSGTSNYGYTF
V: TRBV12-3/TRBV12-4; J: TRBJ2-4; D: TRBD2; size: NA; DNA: TGTGCCAGCAGTTCCGGGGGACTAACCAAAAACATTCAGTACTTC; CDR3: CASSSGGLTKNIQYF
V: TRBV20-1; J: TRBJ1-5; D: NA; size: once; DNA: TGCAGTGCTGCCGACAGGCTTAGCAATCAGCCCCAGCATTTT; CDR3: CSAADRLSNQPQHF
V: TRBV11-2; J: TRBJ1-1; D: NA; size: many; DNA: TGTGCCAGCAGCCCCGGGACCTCCGGGAACACTGAAGCTTTCTTT; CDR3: CASSPGTSGNTEAFF
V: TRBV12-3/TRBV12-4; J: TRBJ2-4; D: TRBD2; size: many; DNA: TGTGCCAGCAGGAGTAGCGGGGCGGCCAAAAACATTCAGTACTTC; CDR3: CASRSSGAAKNIQYF
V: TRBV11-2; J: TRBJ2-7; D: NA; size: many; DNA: TGTGCCAGCAGCTTAGTTCGGACTTCCCTCTACGAGCAGTACTTC; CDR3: CASSLVRTSLYEQYF
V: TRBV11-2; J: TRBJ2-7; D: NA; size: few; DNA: TGTGCCAGCAGCTTAGGTGGTGGGTCAGGGGAAGCCGAGCAGTACTTC; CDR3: CASSLGGGSGEAEQYF
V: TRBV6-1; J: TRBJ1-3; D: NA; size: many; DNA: TGTGCCAGCAGCCCCCTCGTTCTCTCTGGAAACACCATATATTTT; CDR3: CASSPLVLSGNTIYF
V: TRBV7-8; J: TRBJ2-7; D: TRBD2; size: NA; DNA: TGTGCCAGCAGCTTGGTCGGGGGGGTCGACGAGCAGTACTTC; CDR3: CASSLVGGVDEQYF
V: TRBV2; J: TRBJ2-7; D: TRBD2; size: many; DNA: TGTGCCAGCAGGTCGACTAGCAATGAAGAAGGGTCCTACGAGCAGTACTTC; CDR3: CASRSTSNEEGSYEQYF
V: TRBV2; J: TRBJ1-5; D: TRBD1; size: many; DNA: TGTGCCAGCAGCCCGAGAACAGGGGGAGGAGGTCCCCAGCATTTT; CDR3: CASSPRTGGGGPQHF